This TCR beta chain was recovered during a study of blood T cell repertoires in COVID-19. This clone was found once. The table came from immunoSEQ multiplex PCR; TCRdb's copy has only in-frame clones and leaves some out. The data contain approximately 130,000 clones, 88% of them seen just once; the ten biggest clones take up more than 1.5%. The source is a human donor in a cohort sampled during active COVID-19. The sequencing sample was made of peripheral blood.

The DNA of the CDR3 is TGTGCCAGCAGTCTTCGACGGGTCGCGGATGGCTACACCTTC. Translation: CASSLRRVADGYTF. The chain joins TRBV27 to TRBJ1-2; unclear D gene. The CDR3 is 14 amino acids. Trimming cost V 5 bases and J 6 bases, with 16 bases left between them. Germline V gives CDR1 MNHEY, CDR2 SMNVEV (reference sequence).